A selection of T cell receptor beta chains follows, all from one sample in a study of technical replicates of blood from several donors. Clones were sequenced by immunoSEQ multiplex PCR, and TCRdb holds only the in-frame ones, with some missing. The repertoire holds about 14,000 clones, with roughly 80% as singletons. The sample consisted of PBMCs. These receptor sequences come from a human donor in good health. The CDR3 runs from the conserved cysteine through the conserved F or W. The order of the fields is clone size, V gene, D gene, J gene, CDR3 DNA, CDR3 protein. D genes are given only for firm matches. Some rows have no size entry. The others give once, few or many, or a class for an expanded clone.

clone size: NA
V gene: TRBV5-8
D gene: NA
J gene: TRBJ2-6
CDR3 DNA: TGTGCCAGCAGTTCAGGGCACTCTGGGGCCAACGTCCTGACTTTC
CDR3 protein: CASSSGHSGANVLTF

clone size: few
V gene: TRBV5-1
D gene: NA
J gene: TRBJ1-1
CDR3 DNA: TGCGCCAGCAGCTTGGAAGGGGGAAGGACTGAAGCTTTCTTT
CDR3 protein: CASSLEGGRTEAFF

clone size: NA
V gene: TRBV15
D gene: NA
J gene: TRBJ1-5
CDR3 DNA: TGTGCCACCAGCGACTCCAATAGCAATCAGCCCCAGCATTTT
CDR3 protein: CATSDSNSNQPQHF

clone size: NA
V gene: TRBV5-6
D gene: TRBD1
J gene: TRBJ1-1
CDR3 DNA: TGTGCCAGCAGCCTAACGCAGGGGGCTAGGGCTTTCTTT
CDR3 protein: CASSLTQGARAFF

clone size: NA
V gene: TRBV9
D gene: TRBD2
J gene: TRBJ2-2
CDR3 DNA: TGTGCCAGCAGCGTAGATAGCGGGAGATCCGGGGAGCTGTTTTTT
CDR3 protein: CASSVDSGRSGELFF

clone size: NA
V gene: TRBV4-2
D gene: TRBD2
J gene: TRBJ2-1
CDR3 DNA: TGTGCCAGCAGCCAAGATGGGGATAGCGGGGATTACAATGAGCAGTTCTTC
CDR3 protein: CASSQDGDSGDYNEQFF

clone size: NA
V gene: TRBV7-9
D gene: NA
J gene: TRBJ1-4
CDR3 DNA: TGTGCCAGCAGCCCACGGGGGGCAGGGGAGGCTGAAAAACTGTTTTTT
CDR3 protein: CASSPRGAGEAEKLFF

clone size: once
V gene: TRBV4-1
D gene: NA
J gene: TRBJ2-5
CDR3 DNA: TGCGCCAGCAGCCAAGATCACTACCCGAACGGCCAAGAGACCCAGTACTTC
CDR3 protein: CASSQDHYPNGQETQYF

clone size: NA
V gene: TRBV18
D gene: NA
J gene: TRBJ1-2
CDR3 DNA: TGTGCCAGCTCACCACCGGAGGCAGGTGGTTATGGCTACACCTTC
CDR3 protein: CASSPPEAGGYGYTF

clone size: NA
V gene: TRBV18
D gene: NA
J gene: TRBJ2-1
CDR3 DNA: TGTGCCAGCTCACCACCGGAGGGATGGAGCTCCTACAATGAGCAGTTCTTC
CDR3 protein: CASSPPEGWSSYNEQFF

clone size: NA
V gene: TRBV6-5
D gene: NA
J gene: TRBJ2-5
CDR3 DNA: TGTGCCAGCAGCAAAACCAGGGGTTGGGAGACCCAGTACTTC
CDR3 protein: CASSKTRGWETQYF

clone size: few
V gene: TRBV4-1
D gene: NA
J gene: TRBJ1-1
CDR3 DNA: TGCGCCAGCAGCCAAGATGACAGGAACACTGAAGCTTTCTTT
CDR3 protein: CASSQDDRNTEAFF

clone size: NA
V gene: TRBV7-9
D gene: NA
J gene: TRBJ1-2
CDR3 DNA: TGTGCCAGCAGCCCACCCCGGCCTTCGGAGACTAACTATGGCTACACCTTC
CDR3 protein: CASSPPRPSETNYGYTF

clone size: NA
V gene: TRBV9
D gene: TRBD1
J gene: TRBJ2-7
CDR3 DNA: TGTGCCAGCAGCGTGTGGGAGACAGGGGGCGCCTACGAGCAGTACTTC
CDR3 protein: CASSVWETGGAYEQYF

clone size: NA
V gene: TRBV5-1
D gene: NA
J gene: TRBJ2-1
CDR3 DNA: TGCGCCAGCAGCTTGGGTCTAGCGATCCATGAGCAGTTCTTC
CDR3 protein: CASSLGLAIHEQFF

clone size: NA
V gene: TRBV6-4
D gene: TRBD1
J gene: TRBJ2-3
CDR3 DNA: TGTGCCAGCAGTGCAGGGGGCGCTAGCACAGATACGCAGTATTTT
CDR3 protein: CASSAGGASTDTQYF

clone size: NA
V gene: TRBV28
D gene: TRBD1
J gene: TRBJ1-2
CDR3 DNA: TGTGCCAGCAGGGACAGGGGGGAACGATTAGGTGGCTACACCTTC
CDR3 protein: CASRDRGERLGGYTF

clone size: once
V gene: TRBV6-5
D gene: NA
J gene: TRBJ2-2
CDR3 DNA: TGTGCCAGCTTTGAGAGACACCCCACCGGGGAGCTGTTTTTT
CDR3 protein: CASFERHPTGELFF

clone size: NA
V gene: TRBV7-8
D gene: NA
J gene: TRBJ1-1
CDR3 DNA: TGTGCCAGCAGCTCCAAAGGGGAGAACACTGAAGCTTTCTTT
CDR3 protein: CASSSKGENTEAFF

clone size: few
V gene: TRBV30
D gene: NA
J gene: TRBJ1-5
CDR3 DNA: TGTGCCTGGTCGGGGGAGTATAGCAATCAGCCCCAGCATTTT
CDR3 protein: CAWSGEYSNQPQHF

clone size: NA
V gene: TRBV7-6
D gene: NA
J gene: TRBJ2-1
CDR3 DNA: TGTGCCAGCAGCTGGGGGACCGGGACACAGTTCTTC
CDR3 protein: CASSWGTGTQFF

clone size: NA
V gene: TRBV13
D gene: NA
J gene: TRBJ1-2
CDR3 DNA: TGTGCCAGCAGCCCCAGACGGCTCGGGGAAGTAGCTGGCTACACCTTC
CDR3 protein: CASSPRRLGEVAGYTF

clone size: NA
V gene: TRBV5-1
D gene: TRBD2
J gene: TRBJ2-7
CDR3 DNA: TGCGCCAGCAGCCCGGGACTAGCGATCTACGAGCAGTACTTC
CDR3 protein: CASSPGLAIYEQYF

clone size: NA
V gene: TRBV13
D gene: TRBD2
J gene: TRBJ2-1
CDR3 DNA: TGTGCCAGCAGCTTAGCGCTGTATCCGGGAGGCCAGAGTGAGCAGTTCTTC
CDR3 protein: CASSLALYPGGQSEQFF

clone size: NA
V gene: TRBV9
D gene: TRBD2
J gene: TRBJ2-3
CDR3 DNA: TGTGCCAGCAGCCTCGGGACTAGCGGGAGGGCCAGACACTCCCGGGATACGCAGTATTTT
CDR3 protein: CASSLGTSGRARHSRDTQYF

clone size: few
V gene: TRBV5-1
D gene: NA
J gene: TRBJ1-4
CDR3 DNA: TGCGCCAGCAGCCTGGCCGGGGGGAATGAAAAACTGTTTTTT
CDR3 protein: CASSLAGGNEKLFF

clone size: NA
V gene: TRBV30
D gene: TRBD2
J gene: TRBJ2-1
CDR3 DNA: TGTGCCTGGAGTGTTAGTAGGACTAGCGGAACCGACAATGAGCAGTTCTTC
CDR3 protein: CAWSVSRTSGTDNEQFF

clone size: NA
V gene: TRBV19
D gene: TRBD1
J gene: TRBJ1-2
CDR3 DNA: TGTGCCAGTAGTATTACGACAGGGGGCGTTTATCCCCGTAATAACTATGGCTACACCTTC
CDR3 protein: CASSITTGGVYPRNNYGYTF